The rows below give T cell receptor beta chains drawn from one sample of a study of PD-1 blockade in classical Hodgkin lymphoma. Profiled with immunoSEQ multiplex PCR; TCRdb holds only in-frame clones, not every one. The profile covers 84,000 or so clones, with about 90% appearing a single time and roughly 2.6% taken by the ten largest. The source material was peripheral blood mononuclear cells (PBMCs), sampled before the second cycle of nivolumab. These receptors originate from a human donor with classical Hodgkin lymphoma. Each CDR3 is given with its conserved first and last residue. The order of the fields is D gene, J gene, V gene, clone size, CDR3 DNA, CDR3 protein. The D gene is left open where the match is weak. The size entry is marked missing in some rows and otherwise reads once, few, many or a size class.

d_gene: TRBD2; j_gene: TRBJ2-5; v_gene: TRBV2; abundance: .; CDR3nt: TGTGCCAGCAGTGCAGAGCGGGGCTACCAAGAGACCCAGTACTTC; CDR3aa: CASSAERGYQETQYF
d_gene: TRBD1; j_gene: TRBJ2-1; v_gene: TRBV7-9; abundance: .; CDR3nt: TGTGCCAGCAGCCTACTTCAGACAGGGGGGTCCTACAATGAGCAGTTCTTC; CDR3aa: CASSLLQTGGSYNEQFF
d_gene: .; j_gene: TRBJ2-2; v_gene: TRBV27; abundance: .; CDR3nt: TGTGCCAGCAGTTTGCCCCCGGGGCAGCCCAGCACCGGGGAGCTGTTTTTT; CDR3aa: CASSLPPGQPSTGELFF
d_gene: .; j_gene: TRBJ2-1; v_gene: TRBV6-1; abundance: .; CDR3nt: TGTGCCAGCAGTTACGGTAGATGGCAGTTCTTC; CDR3aa: CASSYGRWQFF
d_gene: .; j_gene: TRBJ2-1; v_gene: TRBV6-1; abundance: .; CDR3nt: TGTGCCAGTAGCGGTAGCTCCTACAATGAGCAGTTCTTC; CDR3aa: CASSGSSYNEQFF
d_gene: TRBD2; j_gene: TRBJ2-1; v_gene: TRBV9; abundance: .; CDR3nt: TGTGCCAGCAGCGTAGACGGGACTAGCGTAAACAATGAGCAGTTCTTC; CDR3aa: CASSVDGTSVNNEQFF
d_gene: .; j_gene: TRBJ1-1; v_gene: TRBV25-1; abundance: .; CDR3nt: TGTGCCAGCAGTGGTGGAACTGAAGCTTTCTTT; CDR3aa: CASSGGTEAFF
d_gene: .; j_gene: TRBJ2-1; v_gene: TRBV25-1; abundance: .; CDR3nt: TGTGCCAGCAGCAACCCCGGGACTGCCAATGAGCAGTTCTTC; CDR3aa: CASSNPGTANEQFF
d_gene: .; j_gene: TRBJ2-3; v_gene: TRBV9; abundance: .; CDR3nt: TGTGCCAGCAGCGGACCGGGTCTCGTCACAGATACGCAGTATTTT; CDR3aa: CASSGPGLVTDTQYF
d_gene: .; j_gene: TRBJ2-1; v_gene: TRBV5-1; abundance: .; CDR3nt: TGCGCCAGCAGCTTGGCCCTCTCCGGGGGACAACCCCGCAATGAGCAGTTCTTC; CDR3aa: CASSLALSGGQPRNEQFF
d_gene: .; j_gene: TRBJ2-6; v_gene: TRBV19; abundance: .; CDR3nt: TGTGCCAGTAGTATGTTGGAGGGAAGGGCTGGGGCCAACGTCCTGACTTTC; CDR3aa: CASSMLEGRAGANVLTF
d_gene: .; j_gene: TRBJ2-7; v_gene: TRBV6-5; abundance: .; CDR3nt: TGTGCCAGCAGTTACTCGGGGGGAAACGAGCAGTACTTC; CDR3aa: CASSYSGGNEQYF
d_gene: TRBD2; j_gene: TRBJ2-7; v_gene: TRBV6-1; abundance: once; CDR3nt: TGTGCCTCTCGTCCCAGCGGGAGTTCATACGAGCAGTACTTC; CDR3aa: CASRPSGSSYEQYF
d_gene: TRBD2; j_gene: TRBJ2-7; v_gene: TRBV6-6; abundance: .; CDR3nt: TGTGCCAGCAGTTACTGGACTAGCGGGAGTTACGAGCAGTACTTC; CDR3aa: CASSYWTSGSYEQYF
d_gene: .; j_gene: TRBJ2-7; v_gene: TRBV5-8; abundance: .; CDR3nt: TGTGCCAGCAGTAAACACAAGGCCTACGAGCAGTACTTC; CDR3aa: CASSKHKAYEQYF
d_gene: .; j_gene: TRBJ1-1; v_gene: TRBV6-5; abundance: .; CDR3nt: TGTGCCAGCATCTCTTATGGGGGTAGCACTGAAGCTTTCTTT; CDR3aa: CASISYGGSTEAFF
d_gene: .; j_gene: TRBJ2-7; v_gene: TRBV6-4; abundance: .; CDR3nt: TGTGCCAGCAACACAGGTAGCGATCCCCCGGGGGCCCCTTCCTACGAGCAGTACTTC; CDR3aa: CASNTGSDPPGAPSYEQYF
d_gene: TRBD2; j_gene: TRBJ2-7; v_gene: TRBV5-1; abundance: .; CDR3nt: TGCGCCAGCAGCTTTTCCTCCCTGACTAGCGGGTTTGCCTACGAGCAGTACTTC; CDR3aa: CASSFSSLTSGFAYEQYF
d_gene: TRBD2; j_gene: TRBJ2-3; v_gene: TRBV27; abundance: .; CDR3nt: TGTGCCAGCATCAAGTTGAGTTTAGGAGCGGGGACGCAGTATTTT; CDR3aa: CASIKLSLGAGTQYF
d_gene: TRBD1; j_gene: TRBJ2-7; v_gene: TRBV5-1; abundance: .; CDR3nt: TGCGCCAGCAGCACGGGACAGACCTACGAGCAGTACTTC; CDR3aa: CASSTGQTYEQYF
d_gene: .; j_gene: TRBJ2-7; v_gene: TRBV28; abundance: .; CDR3nt: TGTGCCAGCAGTGGGGACGGCTACGAGCAGTACTTC; CDR3aa: CASSGDGYEQYF
d_gene: TRBD1; j_gene: TRBJ1-2; v_gene: TRBV5-5; abundance: .; CDR3nt: TGTGCCAGCATCGGGGGGACAGGAAACCCATATGGCTACACCTTC; CDR3aa: CASIGGTGNPYGYTF
d_gene: TRBD2; j_gene: TRBJ2-1; v_gene: TRBV9; abundance: .; CDR3nt: TGTGCCAGCAGCTCCCGCGGAGCGGGAGGCTCCTACAATGAGCAGTTCTTC; CDR3aa: CASSSRGAGGSYNEQFF
d_gene: .; j_gene: TRBJ2-1; v_gene: TRBV6-5; abundance: .; CDR3nt: TGTGCCAGCAGTTACTCGAGGCAGGGCTTCAATGAGCAGTTCTTC; CDR3aa: CASSYSRQGFNEQFF
d_gene: TRBD2; j_gene: TRBJ2-7; v_gene: TRBV28; abundance: .; CDR3nt: TGTGCCAGCAGTTTAGGGACTAGGGCGCAAGTGGCATGCGAGCAGTACTTC; CDR3aa: CASSLGTRAQVACEQYF
d_gene: .; j_gene: TRBJ2-3; v_gene: TRBV29-1; abundance: .; CDR3nt: TGCAGCGTTGGGGGGGCTAGCACAGATACGCAGTATTTT; CDR3aa: CSVGGASTDTQYF
d_gene: TRBD2; j_gene: TRBJ2-4; v_gene: TRBV5-6; abundance: .; CDR3nt: TGTGCCAGCAGCTTCCGGGGGGTACTAGCCAAAAACATTCAGTGCTTC; CDR3aa: CASSFRGVLAKNIQCF
d_gene: .; j_gene: TRBJ2-5; v_gene: TRBV7-3; abundance: .; CDR3nt: TGTGCCAGCAGCTTAAGCGGACGGCTCCAAGAGACCCAGTACTTC; CDR3aa: CASSLSGRLQETQYF
d_gene: .; j_gene: TRBJ1-1; v_gene: TRBV19; abundance: .; CDR3nt: TGTGCCAGTACAAACTCCTGGGGCAGGAGCCTAACTGAAGCTTTCTTT; CDR3aa: CASTNSWGRSLTEAFF
d_gene: .; j_gene: TRBJ2-1; v_gene: TRBV27; abundance: .; CDR3nt: TGTGCCAGCAGTCCCGGAACTAGCCTGTACAATGAGCAGTTCTTC; CDR3aa: CASSPGTSLYNEQFF
d_gene: TRBD1; j_gene: TRBJ2-3; v_gene: TRBV5-1; abundance: .; CDR3nt: TGCGCCAGCAGCTTCTCACAGGGGGCATTAGATACGCAGTATTTT; CDR3aa: CASSFSQGALDTQYF
d_gene: TRBD2; j_gene: TRBJ2-3; v_gene: TRBV2; abundance: .; CDR3nt: TGTGCCAGCAGTGAGGGTAGCGGGAGTCTCTCAGATACGCAGTATTTT; CDR3aa: CASSEGSGSLSDTQYF
d_gene: .; j_gene: TRBJ2-3; v_gene: TRBV6-1; abundance: .; CDR3nt: TGTGCCAGCAGCCCTCAGACTTTTCCAGATACGCAGTATTTT; CDR3aa: CASSPQTFPDTQYF
d_gene: .; j_gene: TRBJ1-2; v_gene: TRBV14; abundance: once; CDR3nt: TGTGCCAGCAGCCAAGGCAGGTTTTTCTACACCTTC; CDR3aa: CASSQGRFFYTF
d_gene: .; j_gene: TRBJ1-1; v_gene: TRBV27; abundance: .; CDR3nt: TGTGCCAGCAGTTTGACCAATGGCCCTGAAGCTTTCTTT; CDR3aa: CASSLTNGPEAFF
d_gene: .; j_gene: TRBJ2-1; v_gene: TRBV18; abundance: .; CDR3nt: TGTGCCAGCTCAGCTATCGATGGGGCCTACAATGAGCAGTTCTTC; CDR3aa: CASSAIDGAYNEQFF
d_gene: .; j_gene: TRBJ2-4; v_gene: TRBV5-6; abundance: .; CDR3nt: TGTGCCAGCAGCCCCCCCGCGGGACCTAAAAACATTCAGTACTTC; CDR3aa: CASSPPAGPKNIQYF
d_gene: TRBD1; j_gene: TRBJ1-5; v_gene: TRBV18; abundance: .; CDR3nt: TGTGCCAGCTCACCCTTAGGACAGGGGGCTCAGCCCCAGCATTTT; CDR3aa: CASSPLGQGAQPQHF
d_gene: TRBD1; j_gene: TRBJ1-5; v_gene: TRBV6-6; abundance: .; CDR3nt: TGTGCCAGCAACCCAGGACAGGGGGCCATCAATCAACCCCAGCATTTT; CDR3aa: CASNPGQGAINQPQHF
d_gene: TRBD2; j_gene: TRBJ2-5; v_gene: TRBV5-1; abundance: once; CDR3nt: TGCGCCAGCAGCTTGCTAGCGGGAGTCAGGATAGAGACCCAGTACTTC; CDR3aa: CASSLLAGVRIETQYF
d_gene: TRBD1; j_gene: TRBJ1-2; v_gene: TRBV6-5; abundance: .; CDR3nt: TGTGCCAGCACCTCAGGGGGACCCCGCGGTGGCTACACCTTC; CDR3aa: CASTSGGPRGGYTF
d_gene: .; j_gene: TRBJ2-7; v_gene: TRBV5-4; abundance: .; CDR3nt: TGTGCCAGCTCTGTCTTCGGAGCGCTTTCCTACGAGCAGTACTTC; CDR3aa: CASSVFGALSYEQYF
d_gene: TRBD2; j_gene: TRBJ2-1; v_gene: TRBV30; abundance: once; CDR3nt: TGTGCCTGGAGTGTCTCCGGCGCGGGAGTATCCCCCAATGAGCAGTTCTTC; CDR3aa: CAWSVSGAGVSPNEQFF
d_gene: .; j_gene: TRBJ2-7; v_gene: TRBV19; abundance: .; CDR3nt: TGTGCCTCTTCACGGGGGATCGGCAACGAGCAGTACTTC; CDR3aa: CASSRGIGNEQYF
d_gene: .; j_gene: TRBJ2-5; v_gene: TRBV6-6; abundance: .; CDR3nt: TGTGCCAGCAGTTACTCGAGGGGGGGTGCCAAGTCCCAGTACTTC; CDR3aa: CASSYSRGGAKSQYF
d_gene: .; j_gene: TRBJ2-3; v_gene: TRBV18; abundance: .; CDR3nt: TGTGCCAGCTCATTATCGACAGTGGGAAGCACAGATACGCAGTATTTT; CDR3aa: CASSLSTVGSTDTQYF
d_gene: TRBD1; j_gene: TRBJ1-4; v_gene: TRBV19; abundance: .; CDR3nt: TGTGCCAGTAGTCCTCAGGGGGGCGAAAAACTGTTTTTT; CDR3aa: CASSPQGGEKLFF
d_gene: TRBD2; j_gene: TRBJ2-1; v_gene: TRBV5-4; abundance: .; CDR3nt: TGTGCCAGCAGCACCGGGACTAGCGGATTGGTGGGCTCCTACAATGAGCAGTTCTTC; CDR3aa: CASSTGTSGLVGSYNEQFF
d_gene: .; j_gene: TRBJ1-2; v_gene: TRBV5-6; abundance: .; CDR3nt: TGTGCCAGCACCCCAACCGGGAGACAGTCGGGCTACACCTTC; CDR3aa: CASTPTGRQSGYTF
d_gene: .; j_gene: TRBJ1-2; v_gene: TRBV15; abundance: .; CDR3nt: TGTGCCACCAGCAGAGACCCCCCGGCCGGGGGGATGAATGGCTACACCTTC; CDR3aa: CATSRDPPAGGMNGYTF
d_gene: .; j_gene: TRBJ2-7; v_gene: TRBV28; abundance: .; CDR3nt: TGTGCCAGCAGATTAGGGGGACCCTCCTCCTACGAGCAGTACTTC; CDR3aa: CASRLGGPSSYEQYF
d_gene: TRBD1; j_gene: TRBJ2-3; v_gene: TRBV9; abundance: .; CDR3nt: TGTGCCAGCAGCGTGTGGGACAGGGGCTCCACAGATACGCAGTATTTT; CDR3aa: CASSVWDRGSTDTQYF
d_gene: .; j_gene: TRBJ1-2; v_gene: TRBV6-1; abundance: .; CDR3nt: TGTGCCAGCAGTGAAGGCGGACAATGGAATATTAACTATGGCTACACCTTC; CDR3aa: CASSEGGQWNINYGYTF
d_gene: .; j_gene: TRBJ1-2; v_gene: TRBV28; abundance: .; CDR3nt: TGTGCCAGCAGTTTTGACGGGAATGGTGTCACCTTC; CDR3aa: CASSFDGNGVTF